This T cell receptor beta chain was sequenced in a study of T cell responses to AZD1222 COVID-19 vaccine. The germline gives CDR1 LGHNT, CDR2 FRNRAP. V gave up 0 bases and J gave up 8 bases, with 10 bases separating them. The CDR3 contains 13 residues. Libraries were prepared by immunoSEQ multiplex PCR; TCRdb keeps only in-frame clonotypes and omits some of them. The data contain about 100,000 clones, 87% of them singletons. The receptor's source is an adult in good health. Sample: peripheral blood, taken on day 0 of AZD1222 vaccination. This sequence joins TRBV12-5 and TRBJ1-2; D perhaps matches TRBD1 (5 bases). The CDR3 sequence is CASGLVPGTGYTF. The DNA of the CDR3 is TGTGCTAGTGGTTTGGTCCCAGGGACCGGCTACACCTTC.